What follows is one T cell receptor (beta chain) and its context. The data derive from a study of T-cell reconstitution after alpha-beta-depleted transplantation in children. The ends were cut back, 1 base at V and 2 bases at J, with 9 bases in the middle. Germline lookup yields CDR1 MDHEN and CDR2 SYDVKM. The length of the CDR3 is 14 residues. During its preparation, the TCRbeta library received unique molecular identifiers. TCRdb re-called the PCR reads with MiXCR, one entry per CDR3 protein. The table records 500,000 to 750,000 distinct CDR3 sequences, roughly a quarter of them present only once. This clonotype was obtained from a boy under two years old with Wiskott-Aldrich syndrome, due to receive a stem cell transplant. The V gene is TRBV28, the J gene TRBJ2-7, with D possibly TRBD1 on 5 matching bases. This specimen consisted of PBMCs, obtained before TCRalphabeta/CD19-depleted stem cell transplant. CDR3 bases: TGTGCCAGCAGTTTATTCGACAGCACCTACGAGCAGTACTTC. Its translation: CASSLFDSTYEQYF.